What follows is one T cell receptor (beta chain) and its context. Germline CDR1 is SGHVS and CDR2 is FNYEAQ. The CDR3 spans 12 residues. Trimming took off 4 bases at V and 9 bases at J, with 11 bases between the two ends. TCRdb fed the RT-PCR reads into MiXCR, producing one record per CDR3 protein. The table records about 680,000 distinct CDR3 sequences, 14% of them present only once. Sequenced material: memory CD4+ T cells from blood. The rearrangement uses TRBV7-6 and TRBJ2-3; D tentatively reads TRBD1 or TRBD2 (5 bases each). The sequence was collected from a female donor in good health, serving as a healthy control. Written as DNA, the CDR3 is TGTGCCAGCAGCTCGGGGCCGGGGACGCAGTATTTT. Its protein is CASSSGPGTQYF.